This TCR beta chain was obtained from a study of blood T cell repertoires in COVID-19. Study summary: COVID-19 samples from acute and convalescent phases originated in the United States, Italy and Spain. T cells, B-cell-depleted T cells, or PBMCs supplied cDNA or gDNA.

Germline V CDR1 and CDR2: SGHRS, YFSETQ. The CDR3 sequence is 13 residues long. Trimming took 4 bases from V and 4 from J, leaving 11 bases between them. In the original workflow: Estimation of nucleated cell counts relied on the amplification of reference gene primers. This table comes from immunoSEQ multiplex PCR, and its TCRdb copy is limited to in-frame clones, with some not included. V, J and clone size reflect that table, while D and trimming were determined from the DNA. The sample has about 170,000 clones; about 83% are singletons. The sequence came from a woman older than 75 with COVID-19, enrolled during active disease. The sample taken for sequencing was peripheral blood. The chain combines TRBV5-1 with TRBJ1-2; the D is unclear. CDR3 sequence reads: CASSPDGAYGYTF. CDR3 DNA: TGCGCCAGCAGCCCAGATGGAGCCTATGGCTACACCTTC.